The clone carrying this TCR beta chain was counted many times. What it binds is unknown. CDR3 length: 13 residues. CDR1 and CDR2 (germline): SGHAT, FQDESV (reference sequence). With 5 bases removed from V and 7 bases from J, the gap between germline ends came to 15 bases. The iRepertoire nested amplicon-rescue multiplex PCR amplified TCR alpha and beta CDR3s from RNA. Tissue mRNA or PBMC total RNA, 100-400 ng, went into one-step reverse transcription and amplification. TCRdb reprocessed the multiplex PCR reads with MiXCR, giving one entry per CDR3 protein. The repertoire holds more than 100,000 distinct CDR3 sequences, about 30% seen once, with 35% to 55% in the top ten. This specimen comes from a study of glioma-infiltrating T cells. Overall study results and limits: CDR3 overlap between tissue and blood was very small. Above-expected tissue-blood divergence occurred in all gliomas, most in low-grade ones.

The rearrangement joins TRBV11-1 to TRBJ2-7; unclear D gene. This TCR was recovered from a human donor with low-grade glioma or glioblastoma, undergoing nonglioma brain surgery, or in good health (not recorded which). The sequenced sample was glioma tissue, nonneoplastic brain tissue, or PBMCs (not recorded which). CDR3 residues: CASSPLDVREQYF. CDR3 DNA: TGTGCCAGCAGCCCTTTAGACGTTCGGGAGCAGTACTTC.